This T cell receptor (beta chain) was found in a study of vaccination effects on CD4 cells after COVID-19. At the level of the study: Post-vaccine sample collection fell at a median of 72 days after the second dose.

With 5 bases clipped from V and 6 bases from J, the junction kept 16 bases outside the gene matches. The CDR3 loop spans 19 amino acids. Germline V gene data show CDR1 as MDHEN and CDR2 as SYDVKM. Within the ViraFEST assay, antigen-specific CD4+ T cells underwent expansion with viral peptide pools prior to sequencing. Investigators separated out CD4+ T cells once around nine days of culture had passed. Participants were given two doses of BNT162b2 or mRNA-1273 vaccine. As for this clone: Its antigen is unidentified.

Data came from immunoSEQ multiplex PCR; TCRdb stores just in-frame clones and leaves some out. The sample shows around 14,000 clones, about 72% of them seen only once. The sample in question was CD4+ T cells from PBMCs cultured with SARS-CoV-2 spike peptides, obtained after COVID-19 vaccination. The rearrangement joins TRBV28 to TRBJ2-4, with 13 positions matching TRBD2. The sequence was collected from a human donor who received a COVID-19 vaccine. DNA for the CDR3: TGTGCCAGCAGTATGGTTACCGGACTAGCGGGAGTCCACGGAAACATTCAGTACTTC. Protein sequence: CASSMVTGLAGVHGNIQYF.